The 28 T cell receptor beta chains listed next were all sequenced from one sample in a study of blood T cell repertoires in COVID-19 (TCRdb year 2020). Libraries were prepared through the immunoSEQ multiplex PCR assay. Not all clones reach the TCRdb copy of this immuneACCESS table, which keeps in-frame sequences only. Checked studies attribute under half of the gap to unresolved V genes and leave the rest unexplained. The sample table holds 100,000 or so clones, of which about 81% were seen once. In total, the top ten clones hold 4.1% of the sample. What was sequenced was peripheral blood. These receptors originate from a man aged 55 to 70 with acute or convalescent COVID-19.

The V and J genes are TRBV19 and TRBJ1-2, with 7 bases that match TRBD1. Per the germline V gene, CDR1 is LNHDA and CDR2 is SQIVND (reference sequence). The junction had 12 bases not matched to a gene; V was cut back by 1 base and J by 7 bases. The CDR3 contains 16 residues. This chain's CDR3 is CASSIALAQGLSGYTF. DNA of the CDR3: TGTGCCAGTAGTATAGCCCTGGCACAGGGGCTATCTGGCTACACCTTC. The entire variable domain, with the rest obtained from reference TRBV19 and TRBJ1-2, is as follows: DGGITQSPKYLFRKEGQNVTLSCEQNLNHDAMYWYRQDPGQGLRLIYYSQIVNDFQKGDIAEGYSVSREKKESFPLTVTSAQKNPTAFYLCASSIALAQGLSGYTFGSGTRLTVV.

V usage is TRBV18 and J usage is TRBJ1-1; 10 nucleotides agree with TRBD1. CDR1 and CDR2 from the germline V gene are KGHSH and LQKENI. The length of the CDR3 is 14 residues. The ends lost 0 bases at V and 7 bases at J; junction bases unmatched: 2. The CDR3 DNA reads as TGTGCCAGCTCACCACCTGGACAGGGGGATGAAGCTTTCTTT. Amino acid sequence: CASSPPGQGDEAFF.

This clone was seen only a few times. The rearrangement links TRBV25-1 to TRBJ1-2; tentative D call: TRBD1 (5 bases). This CDR3 spans 14 amino acids. V was shortened by 9 bases and J by 4 bases, with 18 bases between the two germline ends. Germline CDR1 reads MGHDK; CDR2 reads SYGVNS. CDR3 in DNA: TGTGCCAGTTCGGACCCTGGGACTCTCTATGGCTACACCTTC. This encodes CASSDPGTLYGYTF.

CDR3 in amino acids: CASSDYGTSGETQYF. The CDR3 bases are TGTGCCAGCAGCGACTACGGGACTAGCGGGGAGACCCAGTACTTC. The rearrangement links TRBV9 to TRBJ2-5; 12 bases match TRBD2. The V gene's germline CDR1 is SGDLS and CDR2 YYNGEE. The CDR3 contains 15 residues. V shed 3 bases and J 5 bases; nucleotides not matched to a gene: 5.

The chain couples TRBV11-3 to TRBJ2-7, with 15 bases aligning to TRBD2. The ends lost 5 bases at V and 1 base at J; junction bases unmatched: 3. The length of the CDR3 is 16 residues. Germline V gene sequence: CDR1 SGHNT, CDR2 YENEEA. The CDR3 bases are TGTGCCAGCAGCGCCGGGACTAGCGGGGGGTCCTACGAGCAGTACTTC. Protein: CASSAGTSGGSYEQYF. The full variable domain, its missing parts supplied by reference TRBV11-3 and TRBJ2-7, is EAGVVQSPRYKIIEKKQPVAFWCNPISGHNTLYWYLQNLGQGPELLIRYENEEAVDDSQLPKDRFSAERLKGVDSTLKIQPAELGDSAVYLCASSAGTSGGSYEQYFGPGTRLTVT.

This rearrangement joins TRBV6-5 to TRBJ1-5; D call uncertain. The CDR3 sequence is 14 residues long. The germline V gene encodes CDR1 MNHEY and CDR2 SVGAGI. V was pared by 7 bases and J by 0 bases, with 10 bases between. This chain's CDR3 is CASIEVFSNQPQHF. DNA of the CDR3: TGTGCCAGCATAGAGGTGTTTAGCAATCAGCCCCAGCATTTT.

This chain joins TRBV5-4 and TRBJ2-7; a possible D gene is TRBD1 (6 bases). This CDR3 region has 12 residues. Germline loops: CDR1 SGHNT, CDR2 YYREEE (reference sequence). Trimming cost V 3 bases and J 6 bases, with 10 bases left between them. CDR3 region: CASSYGQPEQYF. The CDR3 DNA reads as TGTGCCAGCAGCTACGGACAGCCCGAGCAGTACTTC.

J is TRBJ2-7 and V is TRBV7-9; 7 nucleotides match TRBD1. J gave up 3 bases and V 4 bases, and 6 bases lay outside the gene matches. Germline V gives CDR1 SEHNR, CDR2 FQNEAQ (reference sequence). The CDR3 runs 14 residues. Here the CDR3 reads CASSSTGASYEQYF. The CDR3 DNA is TGTGCCAGCAGCTCAACAGGGGCTAGCTACGAGCAGTACTTC.

The gene calls are TRBV18 and TRBJ1-1, with D possibly being TRBD1 (5 bases). The V gene lost 5 bases and the J gene lost 4 bases, with 26 bases spanning the gap. Per germline, CDR1 KGHSH and CDR2 LQKENI. This CDR3 is 18 amino acids long. In DNA form, the CDR3 reads TGTGCCAGCTCATTTCCGTCACTTCCCCAGGGATGGGGCACTGAAGCTTTCTTT. Its protein is CASSFPSLPQGWGTEAFF.

V gene TRBV7-6 combines with J gene TRBJ2-1; 10 bases match TRBD2. Germline V gene sequence: CDR1 SGHVS, CDR2 FNYEAQ. V was clipped by 1 base and J by 8 bases; unmatched bases: 5. The CDR3 runs 15 residues. CDR3 coding DNA: TGTGCCAGCAGCTTAGAAGCGGGAGGGCCAGATGAGCAGTTCTTC. It encodes CASSLEAGGPDEQFF.

The chain recombines TRBV10-1 with TRBJ2-5; 10 bases fit TRBD1. The V gene end was trimmed by 4 bases and the J gene end by 5 bases; junction bases not matched to a gene: 10. This CDR3 spans 16 amino acids. The germline V gene encodes CDR1 WNHNN and CDR2 SYGVQD (reference sequence). The CDR3 nucleotides read TGCGCCAGCAGTGCCGGAGTCGGGACAGGGGACGAGACCCAGTACTTC. Its protein product is CASSAGVGTGDETQYF.

This chain links TRBV19 with TRBJ2-4, with D perhaps matching TRBD2 (6 bases). Deletions cut 6 bases from V and 2 bases from J, with 14 bases between. Germline loops: CDR1 LNHDA, CDR2 SQIVND (reference sequence). This CDR3 spans 15 amino acids. In DNA, the CDR3 is TGTGCCAGTAGCTATGGACGGGGGACCAAAAACATTCAGTACTTC. Translating it yields CASSYGRGTKNIQYF.

This sequence joins TRBV3-1 (or the pseudogene TRBV3-2) and TRBJ2-1; weak D call: TRBD2 (6 bases). CDR1 is LGHDT, CDR2 YNNKEL, per germline (reference sequence). With 6 bases removed from V and 8 bases from J, the gap between germline ends came to 14 bases. The CDR3 extends over 13 amino acids. CDR3: CASSIGERDEQFF. The CDR3, as DNA: TGTGCCAGCAGTATAGGGGAGCGGGATGAGCAGTTCTTC.

This clone was recorded once. This rearrangement joins TRBV24-1 to TRBJ1-1, with D perhaps TRBD1 (6 bases). The CDR3 is 13 residues long. Germline lookup yields CDR1 KGHDR and CDR2 SFDVKD. V was clipped by 5 bases and J by 7 bases, with 13 bases between them. The CDR3 bases are TGTGCCACCAGTGCTCCGGCGACAGGTGAAGCTTTCTTT. This translates into CATSAPATGEAFF.

The chain is built from TRBV3-1 (or the pseudogene TRBV3-2) and TRBJ2-2, with 10 positions matching TRBD2. CDR1 and CDR2 from the germline V gene are LGHDT and YNNKEL (reference sequence). Trimming removed 4 bases from V and 8 bases from J; junction bases left unmatched: 13. The CDR3 is 17 residues long. The CDR3 DNA reads TGTGCCAGCAGCCTCTCTAGCGGGGGCCGTCAAGGTGGGGAGCTGTTTTTT. As protein: CASSLSSGGRQGGELFF.

The chain links TRBV2 to TRBJ1-6; D unclear. CDR1 SNHLY and CDR2 FYNNEI come from the germline V gene. V lost 4 bases and J 7 bases, leaving 14 bases between the germline ends. CDR3 size: 15 residues. Here the CDR3 DNA reads TGTGCCAGCAGTGGAGATTCAGGTGGCAATTCACCCCTCCACTTT. It translates to CASSGDSGGNSPLHF.

The genes are TRBV5-1 and TRBJ1-1, with D hard to call. The CDR3 is made up of 15 amino acids. Germline V gene lookup returns CDR1 SGHRS and CDR2 YFSETQ. The V and J ends lost 2 bases and 3 bases respectively, with 14 bases between them. The CDR3 loop is CASSFEEGGYTEAFF. Here the CDR3 DNA reads TGCGCCAGCAGCTTTGAAGAAGGAGGGTACACTGAAGCTTTCTTT.

V usage is TRBV7-3 and J usage is TRBJ1-2; D gene unclear. This CDR3 is built from 13 residues. Germline assignment: CDR1 SGHTA and CDR2 FQGTGA. The ends were cut back, 4 bases at V and 3 bases at J, with 9 bases in the middle. The CDR3 loop is CASSSGSDYGYTF. The CDR3 coding sequence is TGTGCCAGCAGCTCCGGGTCGGACTATGGCTACACCTTC. The full variable domain, in which reference TRBV7-3 and TRBJ1-2 provide the parts outside the CDR3, is GAGVSQTPSNKVTEKGKYVELRCDPISGHTALYWYRQSLGQGPEFLIYFQGTGAADDSGLPNDRFFAVRPEGSVSTLKIQRTERGDSAVYLCASSSGSDYGYTFGSGTRLTVV.

This sequence joins TRBV7-2 and TRBJ2-1; no clear D. The CDR3 is made up of 13 amino acids. Germline V CDR1 and CDR2: SGHTA, FQGNSA. V was cut by 5 bases and J by 6 bases, with 11 bases left in between. The CDR3 loop reads CASSPPPTNEQFF. Written as DNA, the CDR3 is TGTGCCAGCAGCCCCCCGCCTACCAATGAGCAGTTCTTC.

The V gene is TRBV3-1 (or the pseudogene TRBV3-2), the J gene TRBJ2-2; tentative D call: TRBD2 (7 bases). The V end was cut by 4 bases, the J end by 4 bases, with 19 bases between. This CDR3 spans 17 amino acids. Germline V gene data show CDR1 as LGHDT and CDR2 as YNNKEL (reference sequence). The CDR3 coding sequence is TGTGCCAGCAGCCGAACCGGAGGGGGGGACGGCACCGGGGAGCTGTTTTTT. Protein: CASSRTGGGDGTGELFF.

This clone was observed once. The gene calls are TRBV6-2 or TRBV6-3 and TRBJ2-3, with 9 bases that match TRBD2. V lost 2 bases to trimming and J lost 2 bases; unmatched junction nucleotides: 8. Germline values: CDR1 MNHEY, CDR2 SVGEGT. This CDR3 is built from 17 residues. The CDR3 coding sequence is TGTGCCAGCAGTTACAGGGTAGCGGGAGAGACCACAGATACGCAGTATTTT. It encodes CASSYRVAGETTDTQYF.

The rearrangement joins TRBV7-3 to TRBJ2-6, with TRBD1 as a possible D gene (6 bases). The V and J ends lost 6 bases and 4 bases respectively, with 13 bases between them. The germline V gene encodes CDR1 SGHTA and CDR2 FQGTGA. The CDR3 consists of 15 residues. The CDR3 DNA is TGTGCCAGCAGGGCACAGGGCCCCGGGGCCAACGTCCTGACTTTC. Its protein is CASRAQGPGANVLTF.

This sequence joins TRBV29-1 and TRBJ1-5, with 8 bases that match TRBD1. Germline V gives CDR1 SQVTM, CDR2 ANQGSEA. The CDR3 has 14 amino acids. After removal of 5 bases from V and 0 bases from J, the junction contained 3 bases not matched to a gene. The chain's CDR3 is CSVKQGGSNQPQHF. Here the CDR3 DNA reads TGCAGCGTTAAACAGGGGGGTAGCAATCAGCCCCAGCATTTT.

CDR3: CASSPGTGGVEQYF. CDR3 nucleotide sequence: TGTGCCAGCTCACCCGGGACAGGGGGTGTCGAGCAGTACTTC. The V gene is TRBV18, the J gene TRBJ2-7; 11 bases align to TRBD1. This CDR3 has 14 amino acids. The germline CDR1 and CDR2 sequences are KGHSH and LQKENI. Trimming took 3 bases from V and 6 from J; bases not matched to a gene: 4.

The chain employs TRBV6-5 and TRBJ1-2; D may be TRBD1 (5 bases). Looked up from germline, CDR1 is MNHEY and CDR2 is SVGAGI. Deletions cut 11 bases from V and 3 bases from J, with 16 bases between. The CDR3 has 13 amino acids. CDR3 region: CAGRGAGYYGYTF. DNA for the CDR3: TGTGCCGGGAGGGGCGCAGGGTACTATGGCTACACCTTC.

V and J are TRBV5-1 and TRBJ1-5; 7 positions agree with TRBD1. The germline gives CDR1 SGHRS, CDR2 YFSETQ. The CDR3 spans 15 residues. J gave up 6 bases and V 4 bases, and 10 bases lay outside the gene matches. For the CDR3, the DNA is TGCGCCAGCAGCAGAACAGGGGAGTCAAGTCAGCCCCAGCATTTT. Translation gives CASSRTGESSQPQHF.

The rearrangement links TRBV12-3 or TRBV12-4 to TRBJ1-2; a possible D gene is TRBD1 (6 bases). The V and J ends lost 8 bases and 5 bases respectively, with 15 bases between them. CDR3 length equals 13 residues. DNA for the CDR3: TGTGCCAGCTGCAGGGGTGTAAGGTATGGCTACACCTTC. This codes for CASCRGVRYGYTF.

The rearrangement joins TRBV12-3 or TRBV12-4 to TRBJ1-1; D perhaps matches TRBD1 (6 bases). The V and J ends lost 8 bases and 8 bases respectively, with 18 bases between them. The CDR3 runs to 13 residues. The CDR3 spells CASGHLPGQEAFF. DNA for the CDR3: TGTGCCAGCGGACACTTACCGGGACAAGAAGCTTTCTTT.